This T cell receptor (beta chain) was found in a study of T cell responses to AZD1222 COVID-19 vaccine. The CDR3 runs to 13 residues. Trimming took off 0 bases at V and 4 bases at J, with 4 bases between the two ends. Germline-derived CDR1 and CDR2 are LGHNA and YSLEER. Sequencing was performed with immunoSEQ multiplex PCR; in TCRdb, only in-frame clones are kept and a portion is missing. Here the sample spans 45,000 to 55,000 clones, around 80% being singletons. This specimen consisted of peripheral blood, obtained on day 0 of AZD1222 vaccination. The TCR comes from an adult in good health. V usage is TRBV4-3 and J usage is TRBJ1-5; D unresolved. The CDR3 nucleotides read TGCGCCAGCAGCCAAGAGCCTAATCAGCCCCAGCATTTT. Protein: CASSQEPNQPQHF.